The T cell receptor (beta chain) described here comes from a study of Graves' ophthalmopathy and Graves' hyperthyroidism. The sequenced template was RNA, covering the TCR beta CDR3 region. A first-round RT-PCR used HTBI primers, followed by a second-round multiplex PCR. Each CDR3 protein is one row after TCRdb ran MiXCR on the multiplex PCR reads. Here the sample spans hundreds of thousands of distinct CDR3 sequences, about 20% being singletons. This clonotype has a handful of counts. Trimming took 10 bases from V and 1 from J, leaving 11 bases between them. CDR1 is MNHNS, CDR2 SASEGT, per germline. This CDR3 comprises 13 residues.

Sequencing was performed on peripheral blood. V is TRBV6-1 and J is TRBJ1-5, with D hard to call. The receptor comes from a woman aged 18-30 years with stable Graves' hyperthyroidism. Some clones in this sample may be carry-over from other donors' samples. The CDR3 DNA reads TGTGCCACTAGGGAGGAGAGCAATCAGCCCCAGCATTTT. Translating it yields CATREESNQPQHF.